The TCR beta chain under discussion was sequenced for a study of T cell responses to AZD1222 COVID-19 vaccine (dated by TCRdb to the early 2020s). Turning to the overall study: TCR sequencing covered 233 trial participants: 200 to 210 given two doses of AZD1222 and about 26 given two doses of MenACWY control vaccine. Trial participants were enrolled by age into subgroups of 18-55, 56-69 and 70-plus years, and around 150, 29 and 61 TCR-sequenced participants, respectively, were included in these subgroups. What the research found in general, with its limitations: The whole spike protein was spanned by vaccine-associated CD4 TCRs, and dominant responses were seen in regions 160-218 and 743-854. The 56-69-year group was small, and its depth increase did not reach significance, likely because of low power. Participants were mostly white British and included more females than males, and it was suggested by the authors that clonal diversity may have been underestimated. Conclusions about previously exposed vaccinees were limited because only five to seven AZD1222 recipients were SARS-CoV-2 seropositive at baseline. Because no samples from the day 14 peak response were available, repertoires could be characterized only after the peak T cell response. Reportedly, close to half of the unique spike-specific TCRs recognized epitopes lying outside the regions that are mutated in the B.1.351 and B.1.1.7 variants. Spike-specific TCR breadth and depth rose significantly after two AZD1222 doses compared with day 0 and with MenACWY recipients.

The CDR3 spans 18 residues, from the cysteine through the phenylalanine. CDR3 DNA only is kept here, 54 bases in frame from base 1. Trimming removed 1 base from V and 2 bases from J; the gene matches leave 8 bases unexplained. The germline V gene (reference sequence) specifies SGHKS as CDR1 and YYEKEE as CDR2. The CDR3 regions of human TCRbeta chains were subjected to immunosequencing. Processing in the source paper ran as follows. Repertoire TCRs were matched against a reference library of SARS-CoV-2-specific TCRs generated with the MIRA antigen-specificity platform. Breadth meant the fraction of unique TCRs that were SARS-CoV-2-associated, whereas depth meant the fraction of total T cells that were SARS-CoV-2-associated. Using the MIRA data, every spike-specific TCR was mapped to the spike region that the TCR reacted to and assigned to either a CD4 or a CD8 class. Log10-transformed breadth and depth values were compared by one-way ANOVA with Sidak's multiple comparisons tests. The table was pulled from immuneACCESS by TCRdb, which kept in-frame rearrangements only. Such tables lose some clones; where checked, under half of the loss comes from unresolved V genes, and the rest has no known cause. That table gives V, J and clone size, and the DNA gave D and trimming. The table for this sample lists around 150,000 clones; 90% of them were counted only once. Clones ranked in the top ten supply approximately 6.2% of the sample.

This specimen's time point label, per the study, means: about 28 days (+/-7) after the second vaccine dose. Because spike-specific TCR depth and breadth did not differ between the two schedules, AZD1222 recipients who got a second dose at roughly 4 weeks were pooled with those who got a second dose at roughly 12 weeks. Vaccinee samples were obtained from the UK trials COV001 and COV002, which included a single-blind randomized controlled phase 2/3 trial of AZD1222 (ChAdOx1 nCoV-19) in healthy adults. For TCRbeta chain sequencing, PBMC samples were collected from trial participants at day 0 and at day 28 after the second dose. This clone was observed a few times. Its target antigen remains unknown. Base quality data are lacking; no much larger clone is found one base away.

The chain links TRBV5-5 with TRBJ1-6, with TRBD1 identical over 8 junction bases. This specimen was peripheral blood, taken 28 days after the second AZD1222 dose. The TCR originated in an adult who received the AZD1222 COVID-19 vaccine. The CDR3: CASSLTVTGGAYNSPLHF. The nucleotide sequence is given as TGTGCCAGCAGCTTGACCGTAACAGGGGGTGCCTATAATTCACCCCTCCACTTT.